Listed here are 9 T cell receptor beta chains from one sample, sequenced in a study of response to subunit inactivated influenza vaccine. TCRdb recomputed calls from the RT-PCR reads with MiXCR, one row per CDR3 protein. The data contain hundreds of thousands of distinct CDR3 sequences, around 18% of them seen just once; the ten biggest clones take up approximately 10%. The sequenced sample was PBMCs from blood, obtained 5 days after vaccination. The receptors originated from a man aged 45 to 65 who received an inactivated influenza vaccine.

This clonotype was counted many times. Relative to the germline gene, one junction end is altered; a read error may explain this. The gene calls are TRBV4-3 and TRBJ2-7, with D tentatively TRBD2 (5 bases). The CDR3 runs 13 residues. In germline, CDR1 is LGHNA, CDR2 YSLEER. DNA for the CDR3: TGTGCCAGCAGCCAGGACTTAGCCTACGAGCAGTACTTC. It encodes CASSQDLAYEQYF.

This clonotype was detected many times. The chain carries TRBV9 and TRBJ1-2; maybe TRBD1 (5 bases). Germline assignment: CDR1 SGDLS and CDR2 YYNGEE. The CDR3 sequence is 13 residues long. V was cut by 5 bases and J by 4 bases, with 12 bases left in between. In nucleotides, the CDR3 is TGTGCCAGCAGTGCCACAGGTGGCTATGGCTACACCTTC. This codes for CASSATGGYGYTF.

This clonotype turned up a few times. In nucleotides, the CDR3 is TGCGCCAGCAGCGTCACAGGGGGCAGCTACGAGCAGTACTTC. Protein sequence: CASSVTGGSYEQYF. The chain carries TRBV5-1 and TRBJ2-7, with 9 bases fitting TRBD1. The length of the CDR3 is 14 residues. J was trimmed by 3 bases and V by 4 bases; bases with no gene match: 5. In germline, CDR1 is SGHRS, CDR2 YFSETQ. The complete variable domain, with remaining parts taken from reference TRBV5-1 and TRBJ2-7, reads KAGVTQTPRYLIKTRGQQVTLSCSPISGHRSVSWYQQTPGQGLQFLFEYFSETQRNKGNFPGRFSGRQFSNSRSEMNVSTLELGDSALYLCASSVTGGSYEQYFGPGTRLTVT.

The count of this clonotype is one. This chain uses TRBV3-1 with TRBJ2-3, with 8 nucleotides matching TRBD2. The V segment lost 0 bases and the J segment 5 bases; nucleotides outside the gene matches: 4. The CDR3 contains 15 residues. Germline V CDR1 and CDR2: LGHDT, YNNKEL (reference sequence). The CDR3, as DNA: TGTGCCAGCAGCCAAGATTTCCTAGCGGGAGATACGCAGTATTTT. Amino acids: CASSQDFLAGDTQYF.

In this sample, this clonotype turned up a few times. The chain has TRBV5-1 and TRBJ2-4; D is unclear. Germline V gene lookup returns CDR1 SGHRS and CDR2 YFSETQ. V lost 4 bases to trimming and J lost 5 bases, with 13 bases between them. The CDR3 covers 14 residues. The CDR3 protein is CASSPGYGQNIQYF. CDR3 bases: TGCGCCAGCAGCCCCGGATACGGCCAAAACATTCAGTACTTC.

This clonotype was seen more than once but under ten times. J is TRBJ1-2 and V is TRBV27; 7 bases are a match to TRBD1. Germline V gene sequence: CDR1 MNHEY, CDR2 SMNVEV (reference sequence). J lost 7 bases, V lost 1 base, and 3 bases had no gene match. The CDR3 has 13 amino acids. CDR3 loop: CASSLWAGGGYTF. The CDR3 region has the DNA TGTGCCAGCAGTTTATGGGCAGGGGGTGGCTACACCTTC.

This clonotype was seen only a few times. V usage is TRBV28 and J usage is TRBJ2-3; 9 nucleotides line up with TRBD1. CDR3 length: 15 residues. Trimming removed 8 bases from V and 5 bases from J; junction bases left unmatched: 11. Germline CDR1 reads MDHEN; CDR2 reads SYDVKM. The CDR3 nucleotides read TGTGCCAGCCGCTTCGCACAGGGGGCTGAAGATACGCAGTATTTT. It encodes CASRFAQGAEDTQYF. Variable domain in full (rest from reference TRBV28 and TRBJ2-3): DVKVTQSSRYLVKRTGEKVFLECVQDMDHENMFWYRQDPGLGLRLIYFSYDVKMKEKGDIPEGYSVSREKKERFSLILESASTNQTSMYLCASRFAQGAEDTQYFGPGTRLTVL.

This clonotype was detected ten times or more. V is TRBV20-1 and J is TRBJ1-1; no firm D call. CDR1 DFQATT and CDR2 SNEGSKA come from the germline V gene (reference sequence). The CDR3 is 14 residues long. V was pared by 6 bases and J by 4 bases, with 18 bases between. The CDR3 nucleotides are TGCAGTGCCAGCCACCGGGCCCTTGTCACTGAAGCTTTCTTT. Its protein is CSASHRALVTEAFF.

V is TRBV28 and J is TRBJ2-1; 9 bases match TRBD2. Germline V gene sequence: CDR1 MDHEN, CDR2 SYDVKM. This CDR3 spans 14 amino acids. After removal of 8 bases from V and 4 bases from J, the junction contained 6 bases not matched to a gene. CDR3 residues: CASGRGLAYNEQFF. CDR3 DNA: TGTGCCAGCGGTAGGGGACTAGCTTACAATGAGCAGTTCTTC.